This T cell receptor beta chain was sequenced during a study of blood T cell repertoires in COVID-19. Overall study context: Samples representing acute and convalescent COVID-19 were sourced from the United States, Italy and Spain. In each case, the material was cDNA or gDNA derived from T cells, B-cell-depleted T cells, or PBMCs.

Study processing details: Reference gene primer amplification in the assay estimated nucleated cell counts. Sequencing used immunoSEQ multiplex PCR; TCRdb keeps in-frame clones, though not all of them. The D gene and trimming were derived from the DNA, and the V and J assignments and clone size from that table. This table has roughly 200,000 clones, 85% to 90% appearing once. CDR1 MGHDK and CDR2 SYGVNS come from the germline V gene. CDR3 length: 13 amino acids. V lost 6 bases, J lost 7 bases, and 13 bases lay in between. The TCR comes from a woman between 55 and 75 years old with acute or convalescent COVID-19. V is TRBV25-1 and J is TRBJ2-1, with a tentative D call TRBD1 (6 bases). The material sequenced was peripheral blood. This CDR3 reads CASRRTAANEQFF. CDR3 in DNA: TGTGCCAGCAGGAGGACAGCCGCGAATGAGCAGTTCTTC.